The TCR beta chain described here comes from a study of T cell responses to AZD1222 COVID-19 vaccine. Study conclusions and caveats: After the peak T cell response, and only then, were repertoires sampled. In a largely white British group with more females than males, clonal diversity was possibly underestimated. In the spike-specific TCR repertoire, nearly half reportedly target unmutated variant regions.

With regard to this clone: The antigen remains undetermined.

The CDR3 runs 13 residues. The germline V gene has CDR1 SGHAT and CDR2 FQNNGV. V was cut by 5 bases and J by 4 bases, with 11 bases left in between. Samples with a second dose at about 4 or about 12 weeks were pooled together. Some clones are missing from TCRdb's copy, which holds only in-frame ones; the method was immunoSEQ multiplex PCR. Of about 150,000 clones listed, approximately 91% are singletons. This clonotype was sampled from an adult who received the AZD1222 COVID-19 vaccine. V usage is TRBV11-2 and J usage is TRBJ1-2; D possibly corresponds to TRBD1 (5 bases). The sequencing here drew on peripheral blood, taken 28 days after the second AZD1222 dose. The CDR3 DNA follows: TGTGCCAGCAGCCTAGGGGCTTTCTATGGCTACACCTTC. Translation gives CASSLGAFYGYTF.